Listed below are T cell receptor beta chains from one sample, sequenced in a study of blood T cell repertoires in COVID-19. This table comes from immunoSEQ multiplex PCR, and its TCRdb copy is limited to in-frame clones, with some not included. The top ten hold 2% to 2.5% of the sample, which has under 300,000 clones, over 75% seen once. The sequenced sample consisted of peripheral blood. These receptors came from a woman in her 40s who had recovered from COVID-19. The CDR3 runs from the conserved cysteine through the conserved F or W. D genes are given only for firm matches. Clone sizes are given selectively: once, few, many, or a class where the clone is expanded.

d_gene,len,abundance,v_gene,j_gene,CDR3nt,CDR3aa
.,13,.,TRBV6-5,TRBJ1-2,TGTGCCAGCAGGTCCCCAGGGGACTATGGCTACACCTTC,CASRSPGDYGYTF
TRBD1,15,once,TRBV6-5,TRBJ2-1,TGTGCCAGCAGCATAGACAGGGGATCCTACAATGAGCAGTTCTTC,CASSIDRGSYNEQFF
.,12,.,TRBV28,TRBJ1-2,TGTGCCAGCAGTTTCTCCCAACAGGGCTACACCTTC,CASSFSQQGYTF
.,14,once,TRBV9,TRBJ2-1,TGTGCCAGCAGCGTACTAGCAGAGAACAATGAGCAGTTCTTC,CASSVLAENNEQFF
.,15,.,TRBV6-5,TRBJ1-2,TGTGCCAGCAGTTCCCTCGGGGGAACATCCTATGGCTACACCTTC,CASSSLGGTSYGYTF
TRBD2,17,.,TRBV4-2,TRBJ2-3,TGTGCCAGCAGCCCGAGCGGGGTGCCCGGTAACACAGATACGCAGTATTTT,CASSPSGVPGNTDTQYF
.,15,.,TRBV3-1/TRBV3-2,TRBJ2-1,TGTGCCAGCACCCCAGATATAGCGCCAAGCAATGAGCAGTTCTTC,CASTPDIAPSNEQFF
TRBD1,16,.,TRBV19,TRBJ2-5,TGTGCCAGTAGTACCCGGGTTCAAGGGGGCCTTGAGACCCAGTACTTC,CASSTRVQGGLETQYF
TRBD1,15,.,TRBV6-5,TRBJ2-7,TGTGCCAGCACCCAGAGGACAGGGCCGACCTACGAGCAGTACTTC,CASTQRTGPTYEQYF
.,15,.,TRBV12-5,TRBJ1-5,TGTGCTAGTGGTTTCGGCAGGGTAGGCAATCAGCCCCAGCATTTT,CASGFGRVGNQPQHF
TRBD2,16,.,TRBV19,TRBJ2-2,TGTGCCAGTAACCTGGGACTAGCGGTGAACACCGGGGAGCTGTTTTTT,CASNLGLAVNTGELFF
.,15,.,TRBV29-1,TRBJ1-2,TGCAGCGCCTTCTCCAGGGCTCGGTTCTTGGATGGCTACACCTTC,CSAFSRARFLDGYTF
.,15,.,TRBV11-3,TRBJ2-5,TGTGCCAGCAGCTTGTTTTCAGACAGTAAAGAGACCCAGTACTTC,CASSLFSDSKETQYF
.,14,.,TRBV5-1,TRBJ1-3,TGCGCCAGCAGCCTTGGCCCGGGGGGAAACACCATATATTTT,CASSLGPGGNTIYF
.,14,.,TRBV10-3,TRBJ1-2,TGTGCCATCAGTGACCAGGAACCCCACTATGGCTACACCTTC,CAISDQEPHYGYTF
TRBD2,15,.,TRBV10-3,TRBJ2-1,TGTGCCACCGGGTGGCGGGAGGGCCTAGGGAATGAGCAGTTCTTC,CATGWREGLGNEQFF
TRBD2,14,.,TRBV5-1,TRBJ2-1,TGCGCCAGCAGCTTGGGCGGGAGGAACAATGAGCAGTTCTTC,CASSLGGRNNEQFF
TRBD1,15,.,TRBV6-1,TRBJ1-6,TGTGCCAGCAGTGACCGGGACAGACAAAATTCACCCCTCCACTTT,CASSDRDRQNSPLHF
TRBD2,17,.,TRBV7-8,TRBJ2-5,TGTGCCAGCAGCCGGAGCGGAAGCGGGGGAGCCGAAGAGACCCAGTACTTC,CASSRSGSGGAEETQYF
.,16,.,TRBV7-3,TRBJ1-4,TGTGCCAGCAGCTTAAGTGGGAGGGGAACTAATGAAAAACTGTTTTTT,CASSLSGRGTNEKLFF
.,11,.,TRBV30,TRBJ1-2,TGTGCCTGGAAAGGGGTGCGTGGCTACACCTTC,CAWKGVRGYTF
.,14,.,TRBV4-3,TRBJ1-5,TGCGCCAGCAGCCAACGGACGGGGGATCAGCCCCAGCATTTT,CASSQRTGDQPQHF
.,13,.,TRBV5-6,TRBJ2-7,TGTGCCAGCAGCTCCTACCCCGCAGGCGCGCAGTACTTC,CASSSYPAGAQYF
.,14,.,TRBV4-3,TRBJ2-7,TGCGCCAGCAGCCAAGATTGGGGAGCCTACGAGCAGTACTTC,CASSQDWGAYEQYF
TRBD1,15,.,TRBV4-3,TRBJ2-1,TGCGCCAGCAGCCTAAAGGACAGGGAGGCCCATGAGCAGTTCTTC,CASSLKDREAHEQFF
.,15,.,TRBV5-5,TRBJ2-6,TGTGCCAGCAGCTCCCAGGGGTTTGGGGCCAACGTCCTGACTTTC,CASSSQGFGANVLTF
TRBD1,16,once,TRBV7-3,TRBJ2-1,TGTGCCAGCAGCTTCAGGGACAGGAGCTCCTACAATGAGCAGTTCTTC,CASSFRDRSSYNEQFF
TRBD1,15,few,TRBV23-1,TRBJ1-4,TGCGCCAGCAGTCAATGGGACAGGGGAAGTGAAAAACTGTTTTTT,CASSQWDRGSEKLFF
TRBD2,14,.,TRBV6-2/TRBV6-3,TRBJ2-5,TGTGCCAGCAGTCGAAGGACTAGCGGAGAGACCCAGTACTTC,CASSRRTSGETQYF
.,16,.,TRBV28,TRBJ1-6,TGTGCCAGCAGTACTCCCGGGGGGGGCTATAATTCACCCCTCCACTTT,CASSTPGGGYNSPLHF
TRBD1,13,.,TRBV3-1/TRBV3-2,TRBJ2-3,TGTGCCAGCAGCATCAGGGGGACAGATACGCAGTATTTT,CASSIRGTDTQYF
TRBD2,15,.,TRBV11-2,TRBJ2-7,TGTGCCAGCAGCTTAGTTAGCGGGGGGGTAGACGAGCAGTACTTC,CASSLVSGGVDEQYF
.,12,.,TRBV27,TRBJ2-1,TGTGCCAGCAGAAGGGGTGTGAATGAGCAGTTCTTC,CASRRGVNEQFF
TRBD1,16,.,TRBV11-2,TRBJ2-1,TGTGCCAGCAGCTTAGGTCGGGACAGGGGGCTGGATGAGCAGTTCTTC,CASSLGRDRGLDEQFF
TRBD2,16,.,TRBV12-5,TRBJ2-5,TGTGCTAGTGCCGCGGGGCTAGCGGGGATTCAAGAGACCCAGTACTTC,CASAAGLAGIQETQYF